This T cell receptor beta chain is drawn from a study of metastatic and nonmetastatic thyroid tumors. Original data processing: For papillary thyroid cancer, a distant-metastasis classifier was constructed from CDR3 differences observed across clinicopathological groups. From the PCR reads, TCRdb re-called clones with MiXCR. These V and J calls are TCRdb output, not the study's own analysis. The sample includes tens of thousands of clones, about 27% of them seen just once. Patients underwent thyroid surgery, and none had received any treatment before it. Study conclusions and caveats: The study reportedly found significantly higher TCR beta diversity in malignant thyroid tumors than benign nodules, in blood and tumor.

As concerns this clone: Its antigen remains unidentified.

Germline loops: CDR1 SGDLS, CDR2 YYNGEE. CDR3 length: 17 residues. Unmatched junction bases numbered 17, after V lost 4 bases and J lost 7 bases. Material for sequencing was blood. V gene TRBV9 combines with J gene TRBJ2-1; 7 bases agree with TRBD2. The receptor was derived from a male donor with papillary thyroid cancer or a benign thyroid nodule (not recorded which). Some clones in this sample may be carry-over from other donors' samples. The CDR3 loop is CASSSPRWGGMRNEQFF. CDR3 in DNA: TGTGCCAGCAGCTCCCCCCGGTGGGGGGGGATGCGGAATGAGCAGTTCTTC.